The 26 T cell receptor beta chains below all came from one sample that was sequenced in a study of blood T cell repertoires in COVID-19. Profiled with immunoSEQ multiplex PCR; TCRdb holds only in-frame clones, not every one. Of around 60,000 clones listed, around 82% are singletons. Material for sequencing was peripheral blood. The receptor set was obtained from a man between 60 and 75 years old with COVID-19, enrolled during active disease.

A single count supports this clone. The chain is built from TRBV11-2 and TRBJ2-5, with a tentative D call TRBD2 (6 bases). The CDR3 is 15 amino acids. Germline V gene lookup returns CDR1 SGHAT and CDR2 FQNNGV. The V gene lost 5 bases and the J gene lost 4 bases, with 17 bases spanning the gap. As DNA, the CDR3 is TGTGCCAGCAGCAATCCTCTCGGGGGATTAGAGACCCAGTACTTC. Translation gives CASSNPLGGLETQYF.

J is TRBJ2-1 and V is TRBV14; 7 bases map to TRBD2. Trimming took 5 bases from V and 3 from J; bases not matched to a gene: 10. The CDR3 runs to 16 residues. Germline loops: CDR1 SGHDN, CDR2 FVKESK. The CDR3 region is CASSNLQGTNYNEQFF. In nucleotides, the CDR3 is TGTGCCAGCAGCAACCTTCAAGGGACTAACTACAATGAGCAGTTCTTC.

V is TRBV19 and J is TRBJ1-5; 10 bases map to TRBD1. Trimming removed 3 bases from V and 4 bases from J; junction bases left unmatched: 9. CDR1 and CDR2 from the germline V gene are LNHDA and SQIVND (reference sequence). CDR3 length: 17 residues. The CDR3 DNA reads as TGTGCCAGTAGTATCCTTGACCCGGGACAGGGGAATCAGCCCCAGCATTTT. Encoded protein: CASSILDPGQGNQPQHF.

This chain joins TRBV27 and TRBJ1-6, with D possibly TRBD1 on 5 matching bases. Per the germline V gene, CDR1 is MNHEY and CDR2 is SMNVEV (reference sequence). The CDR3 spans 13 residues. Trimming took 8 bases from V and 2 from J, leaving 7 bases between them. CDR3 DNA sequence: TGTGCCAGCCAGGACACCTATAATTCACCCCTCCACTTT. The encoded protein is CASQDTYNSPLHF.

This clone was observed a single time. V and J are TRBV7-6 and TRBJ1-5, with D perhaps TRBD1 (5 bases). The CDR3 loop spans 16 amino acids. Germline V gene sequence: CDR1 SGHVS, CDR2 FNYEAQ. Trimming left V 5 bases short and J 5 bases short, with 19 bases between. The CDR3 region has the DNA TGTGCCAGCAGCCAAGGAGGGGCAGAAACGTATCAGCCCCAGCATTTT. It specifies CASSQGGAETYQPQHF.

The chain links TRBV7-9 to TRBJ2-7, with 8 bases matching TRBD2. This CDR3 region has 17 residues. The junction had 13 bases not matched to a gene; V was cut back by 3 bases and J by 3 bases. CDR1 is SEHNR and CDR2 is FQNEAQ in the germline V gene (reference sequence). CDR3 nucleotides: TGTGCCAGCAGCTTTGAAATCCCCTTGGGGACTAGCTACGAGCAGTACTTC. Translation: CASSFEIPLGTSYEQYF.

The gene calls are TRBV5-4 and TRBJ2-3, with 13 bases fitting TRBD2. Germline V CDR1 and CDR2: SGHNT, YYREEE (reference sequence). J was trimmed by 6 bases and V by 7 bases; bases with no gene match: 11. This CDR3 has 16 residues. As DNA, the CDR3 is TGTGCCAGCGGGACTAGCGGGATGCCGACGTTTGATACGCAGTATTTT. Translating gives CASGTSGMPTFDTQYF.

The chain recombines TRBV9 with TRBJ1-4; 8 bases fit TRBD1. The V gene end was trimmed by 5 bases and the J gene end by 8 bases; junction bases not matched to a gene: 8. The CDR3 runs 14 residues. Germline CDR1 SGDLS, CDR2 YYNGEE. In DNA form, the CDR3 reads TGTGCCAGCAGTGCTACAGGGGGGTTCGAAAAACTGTTTTTT. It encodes CASSATGGFEKLFF.

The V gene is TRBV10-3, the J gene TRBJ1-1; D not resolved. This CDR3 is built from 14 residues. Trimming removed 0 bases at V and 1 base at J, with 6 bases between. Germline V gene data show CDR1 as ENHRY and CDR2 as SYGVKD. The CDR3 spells CAISESGRNTEAFF. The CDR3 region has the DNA TGTGCCATCAGTGAGTCAGGGAGGAACACTGAAGCTTTCTTT.

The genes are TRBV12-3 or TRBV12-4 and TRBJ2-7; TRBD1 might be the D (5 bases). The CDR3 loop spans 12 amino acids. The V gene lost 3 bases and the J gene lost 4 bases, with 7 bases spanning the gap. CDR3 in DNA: TGTGCCAGCAGTTTTGGGGCTTACGAGCAGTACTTC. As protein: CASSFGAYEQYF.

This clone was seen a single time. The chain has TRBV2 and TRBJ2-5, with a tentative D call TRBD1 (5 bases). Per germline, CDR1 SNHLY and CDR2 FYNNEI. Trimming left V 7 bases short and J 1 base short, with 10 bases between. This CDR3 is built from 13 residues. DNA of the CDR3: TGTGCCAGCAAGGACAATCCCCAAGAGACCCAGTACTTC. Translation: CASKDNPQETQYF.

The CDR3 loop is CASSPGGWKGNTEAFF. For the CDR3, the DNA is TGTGCCAGTAGTCCAGGGGGATGGAAAGGGAACACTGAAGCTTTCTTT. The V call is TRBV19, the J call TRBJ1-1, with 7 bases fitting TRBD1. V shed 5 bases, J shed 1 base, and the junction held 10 bases outside the gene matches. This CDR3 contains 16 residues. Germline assignment: CDR1 LNHDA and CDR2 SQIVND (reference sequence).

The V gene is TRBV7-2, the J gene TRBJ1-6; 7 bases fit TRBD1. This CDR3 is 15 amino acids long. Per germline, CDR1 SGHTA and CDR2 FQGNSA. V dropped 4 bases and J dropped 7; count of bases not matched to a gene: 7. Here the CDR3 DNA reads TGTGCCAGCAGCTGGGGGACAGAACTAAATTCACCCCTCCACTTT. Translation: CASSWGTELNSPLHF.

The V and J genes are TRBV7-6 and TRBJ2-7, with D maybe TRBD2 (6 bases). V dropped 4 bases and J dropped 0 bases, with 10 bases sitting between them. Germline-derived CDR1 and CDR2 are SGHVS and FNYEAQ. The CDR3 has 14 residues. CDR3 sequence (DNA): TGTGCCAGCAGCTCCAAGCGGGTCTCCTACGAGCAGTACTTC. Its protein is CASSSKRVSYEQYF.

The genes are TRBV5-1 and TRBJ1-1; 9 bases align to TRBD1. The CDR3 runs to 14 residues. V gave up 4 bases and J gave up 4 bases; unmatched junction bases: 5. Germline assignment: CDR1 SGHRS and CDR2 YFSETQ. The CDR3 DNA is TGCGCCAGCAGCGGGGGACAGGGTATCACTGAAGCTTTCTTT. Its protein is CASSGGQGITEAFF.

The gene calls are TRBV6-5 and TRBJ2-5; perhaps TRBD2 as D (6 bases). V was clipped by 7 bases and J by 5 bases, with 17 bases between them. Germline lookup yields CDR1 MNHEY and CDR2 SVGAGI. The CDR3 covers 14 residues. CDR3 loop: CASKRAEGRETQYF. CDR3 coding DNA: TGTGCCAGCAAACGAGCGGAGGGGCGTGAGACCCAGTACTTC.

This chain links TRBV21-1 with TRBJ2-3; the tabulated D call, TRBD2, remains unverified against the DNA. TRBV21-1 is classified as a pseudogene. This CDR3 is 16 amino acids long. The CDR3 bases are TGTGCCAGCGGACTAGCGGGACTCTATAGCACAGATACGCAGTATTTT. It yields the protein CASGLAGLYSTDTQYF.

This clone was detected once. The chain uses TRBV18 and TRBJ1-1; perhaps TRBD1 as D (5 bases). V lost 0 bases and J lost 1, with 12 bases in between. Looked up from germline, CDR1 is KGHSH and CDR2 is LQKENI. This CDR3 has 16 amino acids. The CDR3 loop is CASSPPSGGENTEAFF. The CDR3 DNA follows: TGTGCCAGCTCACCACCTTCGGGAGGGGAGAACACTGAAGCTTTCTTT.

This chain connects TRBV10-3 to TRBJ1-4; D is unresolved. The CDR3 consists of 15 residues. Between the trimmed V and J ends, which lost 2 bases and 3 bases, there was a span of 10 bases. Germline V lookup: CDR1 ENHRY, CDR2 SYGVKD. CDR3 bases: TGTGCCATCAGTGAGATGGGGAGGGCTAATGAAAAACTGTTTTTT. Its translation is CAISEMGRANEKLFF.

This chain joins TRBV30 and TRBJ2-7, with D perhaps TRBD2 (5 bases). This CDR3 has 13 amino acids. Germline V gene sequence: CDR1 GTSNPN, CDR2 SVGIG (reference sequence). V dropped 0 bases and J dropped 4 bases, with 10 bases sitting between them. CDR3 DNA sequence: TGTGCCTGGAGTGTGTCAGCGGTTTACGAGCAGTACTTC. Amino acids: CAWSVSAVYEQYF.

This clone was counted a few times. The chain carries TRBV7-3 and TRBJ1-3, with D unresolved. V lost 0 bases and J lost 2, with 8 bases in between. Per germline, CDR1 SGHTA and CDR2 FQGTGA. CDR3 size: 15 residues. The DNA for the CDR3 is TGTGCCAGCAGCTTAACCGGTCAGGCTGGAAACACCATATATTTT. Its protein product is CASSLTGQAGNTIYF.

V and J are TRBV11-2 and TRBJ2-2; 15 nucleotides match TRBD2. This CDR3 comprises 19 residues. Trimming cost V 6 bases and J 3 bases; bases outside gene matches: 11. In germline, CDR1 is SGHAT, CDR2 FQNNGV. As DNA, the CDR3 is TGTGCCAGCAGTCTGGGACTAGCGGGAGGAAGAAGCGACACCGGGGAGCTGTTTTTT. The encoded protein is CASSLGLAGGRSDTGELFF.

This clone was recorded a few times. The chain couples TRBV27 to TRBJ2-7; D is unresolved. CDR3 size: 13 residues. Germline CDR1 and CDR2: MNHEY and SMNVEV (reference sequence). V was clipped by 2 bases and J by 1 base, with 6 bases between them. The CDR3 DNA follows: TGTGCCAGCAGTTTAGGGCAGTCCTACGAGCAGTACTTC. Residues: CASSLGQSYEQYF.

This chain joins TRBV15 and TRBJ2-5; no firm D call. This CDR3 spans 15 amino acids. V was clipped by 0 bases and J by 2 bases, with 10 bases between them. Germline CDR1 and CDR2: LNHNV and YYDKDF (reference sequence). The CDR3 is CATSRDRQEQETQYF. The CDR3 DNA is TGTGCCACCAGCAGAGATCGCCAAGAGCAAGAGACCCAGTACTTC.

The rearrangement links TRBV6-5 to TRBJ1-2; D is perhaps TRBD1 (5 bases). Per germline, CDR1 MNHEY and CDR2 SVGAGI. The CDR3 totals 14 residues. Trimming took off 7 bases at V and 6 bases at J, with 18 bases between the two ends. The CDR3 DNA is TGTGCCAGCACTACCTCCGGGGGGGTTAATGGCTACACCTTC. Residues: CASTTSGGVNGYTF.

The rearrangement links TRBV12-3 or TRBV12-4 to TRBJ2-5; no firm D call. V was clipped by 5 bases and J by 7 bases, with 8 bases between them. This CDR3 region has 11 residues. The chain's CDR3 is CASSLSGTQYF. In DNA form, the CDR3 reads TGTGCCAGCAGTCTATCTGGGACCCAGTACTTC.